The 26 T cell receptor beta chains below come from one sample, sequenced in a study of OX40 agonist ivuxolimab in advanced cancers. Sequenced by immunoSEQ multiplex PCR; TCRdb stores in-frame clones only, minus some. The data hold 50,000 to 55,000 clones, with 84% observed a single time. Sequenced here: CD4+ or CD8+ T cells sorted from blood, sampled in a trial of the OX40 agonist ivuxolimab. These receptors were collected from an adult with an advanced solid tumor such as melanoma, head and neck, liver or kidney cancer.

The chain combines TRBV27 with TRBJ2-3, with D hard to call. V was clipped by 2 bases and J by 10 bases, with 10 bases between them. The CDR3 is 12 amino acids. CDR1 MNHEY and CDR2 SMNVEV come from the germline V gene (reference sequence). In nucleotides, the CDR3 is TGTGCCAGCAGTTTACCGGGTTCAGCGCAGTATTTT. It translates to CASSLPGSAQYF.

The sample holds a few counts of this clone. V and J are TRBV11-2 and TRBJ2-1; 13 bases match TRBD2. Trimming at V came to 6 bases and at J to 0 bases, leaving 2 bases not matched to a gene. CDR3 length: 16 residues. Looked up from germline, CDR1 is SGHAT and CDR2 is FQNNGV. The CDR3 nucleotides are TGTGCCAGCAGACGACTAGCGGGAGGCTCCTACAATGAGCAGTTCTTC. Its translation is CASRRLAGGSYNEQFF.

This chain joins TRBV5-4 and TRBJ2-1; D uncertain. Trimming left V 4 bases short and J 3 bases short, with 17 bases between. Germline loops: CDR1 SGHNT, CDR2 YYREEE (reference sequence). The CDR3 extends over 16 amino acids. The CDR3 region is CASSPSVAEIYNEQFF. The CDR3 DNA sequence: TGTGCCAGCAGCCCCAGCGTAGCCGAAATCTACAATGAGCAGTTCTTC. The entire variable domain, with the rest obtained from reference TRBV5-4 and TRBJ2-1, is as follows: ETGVTQSPTHLIKTRGQQVTLRCSSQSGHNTVSWYQQALGQGPQFIFQYYREEENGRGNFPPRFSGLQFPNYSSELNVNALELDDSALYLCASSPSVAEIYNEQFFGPGTRLTVL.

V gene TRBV27 combines with J gene TRBJ2-5; 8 bases fit TRBD1. The V gene end was trimmed by 6 bases and the J gene end by 5 bases; junction bases not matched to a gene: 5. CDR1 MNHEY and CDR2 SMNVEV come from the germline V gene (reference sequence). The CDR3 is made up of 13 amino acids. The DNA of the CDR3 is TGTGCCAGCAGGCCAGGGGGCAGGGAGACCCAGTACTTC. Its protein product is CASRPGGRETQYF.

This sequence joins TRBV15 and TRBJ2-1; 8 positions agree with TRBD1. The CDR3 is made up of 14 amino acids. After removal of 3 bases from V and 5 bases from J, the junction contained 3 bases not matched to a gene. Germline assignment: CDR1 LNHNV and CDR2 YYDKDF (reference sequence). CDR3 nucleotide sequence: TGTGCCACCAGCAGCCGGACAGGGAACAATGAGCAGTTCTTC. Translating gives CATSSRTGNNEQFF.

The chain carries TRBV5-1 and TRBJ2-5; weak D call: TRBD1 (6 bases). CDR1 SGHRS and CDR2 YFSETQ come from the germline V gene. Deletions cut 7 bases from V and 1 base from J, with 17 bases between. This CDR3 spans 15 amino acids. CDR3 nucleotide sequence: TGCGCCAGCCGCCCCGAGACAGGAACCCAAGAGACCCAGTACTTC. Translating gives CASRPETGTQETQYF.

The chain links TRBV5-4 to TRBJ1-2, with D possibly being TRBD1 (6 bases). CDR1 and CDR2 (germline): SGHNT, YYREEE (reference sequence). The ends were cut back, 4 bases at V and 10 bases at J, with 23 bases in the middle. The CDR3 has 15 residues. The CDR3 nucleotides are TGTGCCAGCAGCAGGGGGGGTAGTTATCGCTTTGACTACACCTTC. Encoded protein: CASSRGGSYRFDYTF.

The chain couples TRBV18 to TRBJ2-7; D unresolved. With 3 bases removed from V and 2 bases from J, the gap between germline ends came to 8 bases. The CDR3 totals 13 residues. Germline lookup yields CDR1 KGHSH and CDR2 LQKENI. The CDR3: CASSPSVAYEQYF. CDR3 nucleotide sequence: TGTGCCAGCTCACCTTCTGTCGCCTACGAGCAGTACTTC.

This rearrangement joins TRBV19 to TRBJ1-1, with D unresolved. Trimming shortened V by 5 bases and J by 0 bases, and 10 bases separated the two germline ends. CDR1 is LNHDA, CDR2 SQIVND, per germline (reference sequence). The CDR3 runs to 14 residues. The CDR3 DNA follows: TGTGCCAGTAGTCCCCCCGATGTGAACACTGAAGCTTTCTTT. It encodes CASSPPDVNTEAFF.

V usage is TRBV6-1 and J usage is TRBJ2-7, with D maybe TRBD2 (6 bases). V shed 0 bases and J shed 3 bases, with 9 bases lying between them. CDR3 length equals 14 residues. Germline V gene lookup returns CDR1 MNHNS and CDR2 SASEGT. CDR3 sequence (DNA): TGTGCCAGCAGTGAAGCCCGCGGGGACTACGAGCAGTACTTC. It is translated as CASSEARGDYEQYF.

J is TRBJ2-7 and V is TRBV5-6; D unclear. Germline assignment: CDR1 SGHDT and CDR2 YYEEEE. The CDR3 runs to 13 residues. The germline V and J ends were trimmed by 4 bases and 3 bases, with 11 bases remaining between them. In DNA, the CDR3 is TGTGCCAGCAGCCCCGGAGTGTTCTACGAGCAGTACTTC. Translation: CASSPGVFYEQYF.

In nucleotides, the CDR3 is TGTGCCAGCAGCCTAACGAGAGTTCAGTTTCTCGAGCAGTACTTC. Amino acid sequence: CASSLTRVQFLEQYF. The chain uses TRBV6-5 and TRBJ2-7; no firm D call. Germline CDR1 reads MNHEY; CDR2 reads SVGAGI. The CDR3 runs to 15 residues. Trimming took 6 bases from V and 6 from J, leaving 21 bases between them.

This rearrangement joins TRBV14 to TRBJ1-1; no firm D call. Looked up from germline, CDR1 is SGHDN and CDR2 is FVKESK. The germline V and J ends were trimmed by 1 base and 2 bases, with 11 bases remaining between them. This CDR3 is 15 amino acids long. The CDR3 sequence is CASSQVIGANTEAFF. The CDR3 DNA follows: TGTGCCAGCAGCCAAGTTATAGGAGCCAACACTGAAGCTTTCTTT.

The chain links TRBV19 to TRBJ1-1; perhaps TRBD1 as D (5 bases). Trimming took off 5 bases at V and 0 bases at J, with 22 bases between the two ends. Per the germline V gene, CDR1 is LNHDA and CDR2 is SQIVND (reference sequence). This CDR3 is 18 amino acids long. The chain's CDR3 is CASSSPHRPGPMNTEAFF. The CDR3 DNA follows: TGTGCCAGTAGTTCCCCTCACCGTCCGGGACCCATGAACACTGAAGCTTTCTTT.

The sample holds a few counts of this clone. The V call is TRBV11-3, the J call TRBJ2-1; unclear D gene. Germline V gives CDR1 SGHNT, CDR2 YENEEA. The V gene lost 5 bases and the J gene lost 2 bases, with 10 bases spanning the gap. The CDR3 has 14 residues. This CDR3 reads CASSAGGTYNEQFF. The CDR3 coding sequence is TGTGCCAGCAGCGCCGGTGGTACCTACAATGAGCAGTTCTTC.

This clone has only one observation. The chain combines TRBV7-2 with TRBJ2-1; a possible D gene is TRBD1 (6 bases). Germline V lookup: CDR1 SGHTA, CDR2 FQGNSA. With 5 bases removed from V and 9 bases from J, the gap between germline ends came to 14 bases. The CDR3 extends over 13 amino acids. The CDR3 here is CASSPQGVGEQFF. The CDR3, as DNA: TGTGCCAGCAGCCCACAGGGTGTCGGTGAGCAGTTCTTC.

V gene TRBV11-3 combines with J gene TRBJ2-7, with a tentative D call TRBD2 (6 bases). The germline CDR1 and CDR2 sequences are SGHNT and YENEEA. CDR3 length equals 14 residues. Trimming took 5 bases from V and 1 from J, leaving 12 bases between them. The CDR3 sequence is CASSPVRGSYEQYF. CDR3 coding DNA: TGTGCCAGCAGCCCTGTCCGGGGGTCCTACGAGCAGTACTTC.

The CDR3 loop is CASSPEPGVRTGELFF. For the CDR3, the DNA is TGTGCCAGCAGTCCGGAACCGGGAGTACGGACCGGGGAGCTGTTTTTT. The V gene is TRBV5-4, the J gene TRBJ2-2; D might be TRBD2 (6 bases). Germline V gene lookup returns CDR1 SGHNT and CDR2 YYREEE (reference sequence). CDR3 size: 16 residues. With 5 bases removed from V and 5 bases from J, the gap between germline ends came to 19 bases.

The chain uses TRBV19 and TRBJ2-7; TRBD1 agrees at 9 bases. Germline V lookup: CDR1 LNHDA, CDR2 SQIVND (reference sequence). J gave up 3 bases and V 6 bases, and 6 bases lay outside the gene matches. This CDR3 comprises 14 residues. The CDR3 loop reads CASSFTGGNYEQYF. CDR3 DNA: TGTGCCAGTAGCTTCACAGGGGGCAACTACGAGCAGTACTTC.

The chain joins TRBV6-1 to TRBJ1-1, with D tentatively TRBD1 (5 bases). The CDR3 is made up of 13 amino acids. Trimming stripped 6 bases from V and 3 bases from J, with 11 bases between. Germline CDR1 and CDR2: MNHNS and SASEGT. CDR3 loop: CASRAGPHTEAFF. DNA of the CDR3: TGTGCCAGCAGGGCAGGGCCTCACACTGAAGCTTTCTTT.

The chain joins TRBV5-1 to TRBJ2-3, with 10 positions matching TRBD1. Germline V gene data show CDR1 as SGHRS and CDR2 as YFSETQ. V lost 4 bases and J lost 6; bases outside the gene matches: 2. The CDR3 sequence is 13 residues long. The CDR3 coding sequence is TGCGCCAGCAGCGGGACAGGGGCCGATACGCAGTATTTT. The encoded protein is CASSGTGADTQYF. Based on the CDR3 plus reference TRBV5-1 and TRBJ2-3, the full variable domain is KAGVTQTPRYLIKTRGQQVTLSCSPISGHRSVSWYQQTPGQGLQFLFEYFSETQRNKGNFPGRFSGRQFSNSRSEMNVSTLELGDSALYLCASSGTGADTQYFGPGTRLTVL.

The V gene is TRBV6-5, the J gene TRBJ2-5; TRBD2 aligns across 12 bases. V lost 7 bases to trimming and J lost 5 bases; unmatched junction nucleotides: 5. The CDR3 length is 14 residues. The germline gives CDR1 MNHEY, CDR2 SVGAGI. The CDR3 loop is CASTKTSGSETQYF. The CDR3 nucleotides are TGTGCCAGCACTAAGACTAGCGGGAGTGAGACCCAGTACTTC.

Points on this clone: The junction and the germline gene differ at one end; a read error may be behind it. J is TRBJ1-2 and V is TRBV7-3, with 8 bases that match TRBD1. Looked up from germline, CDR1 is SGHTA and CDR2 is FQGTGA. The CDR3 spans 11 residues. This CDR3 is CASSEDRAPRF. CDR3 sequence (DNA): TGTGCCAGCAGCGAGGACAGGGCGCCGCGCTTC.

The chain couples TRBV7-9 to TRBJ1-1, with D possibly matching TRBD1 (5 bases). Germline loops: CDR1 SEHNR, CDR2 FQNEAQ (reference sequence). The CDR3 is 13 amino acids. V was shortened by 2 bases and J by 1 base, with 5 bases between the two germline ends. CDR3 sequence: CASSLQGNTEAFF. DNA for the CDR3: TGTGCCAGCAGCTTACAGGGGAACACTGAAGCTTTCTTT.

This clone was seen only once. The V and J genes are TRBV2 and TRBJ2-7, with 15 bases aligning to TRBD2. The CDR3 sequence is 15 residues long. CDR1 and CDR2 (germline): SNHLY, FYNNEI. The junction had 2 bases not matched to a gene; V was cut back by 3 bases and J by 5 bases. CDR3: CASSEGLAGGDEQYF. The CDR3 DNA is TGTGCCAGCAGTGAGGGACTAGCGGGAGGTGACGAGCAGTACTTC.

This chain uses TRBV27 with TRBJ2-7, with 10 bases identical to TRBD1. The CDR3 loop spans 16 amino acids. The V gene's germline CDR1 is MNHEY and CDR2 SMNVEV (reference sequence). Trimming at V came to 5 bases and at J to 3 bases, leaving 10 bases not matched to a gene. Here the CDR3 reads CASSRTGTGVRYEQYF. CDR3 in DNA: TGTGCCAGCAGTCGCACCGGGACAGGGGTTCGCTACGAGCAGTACTTC.